The clone carrying this TCR beta chain has ten or more counts. This specimen comes from a study of molecular identifiers for immune sequencing clone quantification. Bulk TCR libraries used previously described methods and listed TCR primers. TCRdb passed the PCR reads through MiXCR, listing each CDR3 protein once. This repertoire shows some 320,000 distinct CDR3 sequences, roughly a quarter found once; its top ten account for 0.74%. Sorting was used to obtain naive CD8 T cells (CD8+CD4-CCR7+CD45RA+). V lost 2 bases and J lost 4; bases outside the gene matches: 8. The CDR3 has 15 amino acids. V is TRBV12-3 or TRBV12-4 and J is TRBJ2-7; 7 nucleotides align to TRBD1. Sequencing was carried out using naive CD8+ T cells from blood, with Jurkat cell RNA spiked in. Regarding subset: FACS-sorted CD8+CD4-CCR7+CD45RA+ naive T cells. This sequence originates from a human donor in good health. Some libraries in this study had Jurkat cell RNA spiked in. The CDR3 DNA reads as TGTGCCAGCAGTTTAAGGGGATCAGGGGGATACGAGCAGTACTTC. Encoded protein: CASSLRGSGGYEQYF.